A single sample gave rise to the 25 T cell receptor beta chains below, sequenced in a study of blood T cell repertoires in COVID-19. Data came from immunoSEQ multiplex PCR; TCRdb stores just in-frame clones and leaves some out. The table includes under 250,000 clones, more than 75% detected once. Source material: peripheral blood. Every receptor here comes from a woman aged 55-69 years who had recovered from COVID-19.

This chain joins TRBV7-9 and TRBJ1-1; the D gene is possibly TRBD1 (6 bases). V was trimmed by 3 bases and J by 4 bases, leaving 15 bases between them. The germline V gene encodes CDR1 SEHNR and CDR2 FQNEAQ (reference sequence). The CDR3 runs 15 residues. The CDR3 coding sequence is TGTGCCAGCAGCTTTCCCAGGGGCCTGAGCACTGAAGCTTTCTTT. Protein: CASSFPRGLSTEAFF.

Worth noting for this clone: An end of the junction does not agree with germline; a read error may underlie this. DNA for the CDR3: TGCGCCAGCAGCCAGTACAGGGGATCCAGGTGCTTC. This gives the protein CASSQYRGSRCF. The V and J genes are TRBV4-3 and TRBJ2-7; 7 nucleotides agree with TRBD1. This CDR3 is 12 amino acids long. Germline CDR1 LGHNA, CDR2 YSLEER.

This clone was observed a single time. This chain joins TRBV5-4 and TRBJ1-1; 8 nucleotides agree with TRBD1. V lost 4 bases, J lost 4 bases, and 9 bases stayed unmatched. This CDR3 is 15 amino acids long. The germline V gene encodes CDR1 SGHNT and CDR2 YYREEE (reference sequence). The CDR3 bases are TGTGCCAGCAGCCCCCGACAGGGGAGGAGCACTGAAGCTTTCTTT. It codes for CASSPRQGRSTEAFF.

The V and J genes are TRBV27 and TRBJ1-2; D unresolved. With 6 bases removed from V and 1 base from J, the gap between germline ends came to 12 bases. The CDR3 has 14 amino acids. Germline V gives CDR1 MNHEY, CDR2 SMNVEV (reference sequence). CDR3 loop: CASSPQRVNYGYTF. The DNA for the CDR3 is TGTGCCAGCAGCCCCCAGCGGGTTAACTATGGCTACACCTTC.

V and J are TRBV27 and TRBJ1-2, with TRBD1 identical over 11 bases. The CDR3 extends over 19 amino acids. The germline CDR1 and CDR2 sequences are MNHEY and SMNVEV (reference sequence). After removal of 6 bases from V and 8 bases from J, the junction contained 23 bases not matched to a gene. The CDR3 loop reads CASSPGMGSWGQGGRGYTF. In nucleotides, the CDR3 is TGTGCCAGCAGCCCCGGTATGGGATCATGGGGACAGGGGGGTAGAGGCTACACCTTC.

This clone was seen just once. The genes are TRBV7-2 and TRBJ1-6, with 8 bases that match TRBD1. The CDR3 runs 16 residues. Trimming at V came to 0 bases and at J to 6 bases, leaving 4 bases not matched to a gene. The germline V gene has CDR1 SGHTA and CDR2 FQGNSA. The DNA of the CDR3 is TGTGCCAGCAGCTTAGCCTGGACAGGGACTAATTCACCCCTCCACTTT. This codes for CASSLAWTGTNSPLHF. Using reference TRBV7-2 and TRBJ1-6 for the parts outside the CDR3, the full variable domain is GAGVSQSPSNKVTEKGKDVELRCDPISGHTALYWYRQSLGQGLEFLIYFQGNSAPDKSGLPSDRFSAERTGGSVSTLTIQRTQQEDSAVYLCASSLAWTGTNSPLHFGNGTRLTVT.

V usage is TRBV27 and J usage is TRBJ2-6, with unresolved D. The CDR3 has 14 residues. V shed 3 bases and J shed 0 bases, with 3 bases lying between them. The germline V gene encodes CDR1 MNHEY and CDR2 SMNVEV (reference sequence). CDR3 protein: CASSFLSGANVLTF. The CDR3 nucleotides read TGTGCCAGCAGTTTTCTCTCTGGGGCCAACGTCCTGACTTTC.

This chain uses TRBV29-1 with TRBJ1-1; 7 bases are a match to TRBD1. This CDR3 spans 14 amino acids. After removal of 6 bases from V and 0 bases from J, the junction contained 7 bases not matched to a gene. Germline-derived CDR1 and CDR2 are SQVTM and ANQGSEA. CDR3 coding DNA: TGCAGCGTCAGACAGGGTGCGATGAACACTGAAGCTTTCTTT. The encoded protein is CSVRQGAMNTEAFF. The whole variable domain, remainder taken from reference TRBV29-1 and TRBJ1-1, is SAVISQKPSRDICQRGTSLTIQCQVDSQVTMMFWYRQQPGQSLTLIATANQGSEATYESGFVIDKFPISRPNLTFSTLTVSNMSPEDSSIYLCSVRQGAMNTEAFFGQGTRLTVV.

The rearrangement links TRBV6-2 or TRBV6-3 to TRBJ1-5, with unresolved D. Germline loops: CDR1 MNHEY, CDR2 SVGEGT. CDR3 length equals 14 residues. V was clipped by 5 bases and J by 2 bases, with 10 bases between them. The CDR3 region has the DNA TGTGCCAGCAGTCTCGTAGCGGGCAATCAGCCCCAGCATTTT. This gives the protein CASSLVAGNQPQHF.

J is TRBJ1-1 and V is TRBV6-2 or TRBV6-3, with D uncertain. Per the germline V gene, CDR1 is MNHEY and CDR2 is SVGEGT. The CDR3 has 14 residues. The V and J ends lost 2 bases and 0 bases respectively, with 7 bases between them. CDR3 region: CASSYRSMNTEAFF. The CDR3 DNA reads as TGTGCCAGCAGTTACCGTAGTATGAACACTGAAGCTTTCTTT.

This chain uses TRBV28 with TRBJ1-2; 10 bases are a match to TRBD1. After removal of 6 bases from V and 7 bases from J, the junction contained 5 bases not matched to a gene. Germline CDR1 MDHEN, CDR2 SYDVKM. This CDR3 spans 13 amino acids. Here the CDR3 reads CASRDRGGGGYTF. The CDR3 nucleotides read TGTGCCAGCAGGGACAGGGGGGGTGGTGGCTACACCTTC.

This chain connects TRBV14 to TRBJ2-7; a weak D match, TRBD1 (5 bases). This CDR3 contains 16 residues. Between the trimmed V and J ends, which lost 1 base and 3 bases, there was a span of 16 bases. CDR1 SGHDN and CDR2 FVKESK come from the germline V gene. CDR3 residues: CASSQAGFGRVYEQYF. The DNA of the CDR3 is TGTGCCAGCAGCCAAGCCGGGTTTGGCAGGGTCTACGAGCAGTACTTC.

The V gene is TRBV6-5, the J gene TRBJ1-1; a possible D gene is TRBD1 (5 bases). The CDR3 runs to 15 residues. CDR1 MNHEY and CDR2 SVGAGI come from the germline V gene. Trimming stripped 7 bases from V and 6 bases from J, with 21 bases between. Written as DNA, the CDR3 is TGTGCCAGCACTACTGCAGGGCAGGGTTTCGCTGAAGCTTTCTTT. It encodes CASTTAGQGFAEAFF.

This sequence joins TRBV3-1 (or the pseudogene TRBV3-2) and TRBJ2-7; D is unclear. The CDR3 runs to 12 residues. CDR1 and CDR2 (germline): LGHDT, YNNKEL (reference sequence). V lost 4 bases to trimming and J lost 1 base, with 5 bases between them. The CDR3 DNA reads as TGTGCCAGCAGCCCGTTTTCCTACGAGCAGTACTTC. This encodes CASSPFSYEQYF.

V gene TRBV2 combines with J gene TRBJ2-7, with TRBD1 matching over 7 bases. Per germline, CDR1 SNHLY and CDR2 FYNNEI. J gave up 5 bases and V 4 bases, and 8 bases lay outside the gene matches. The CDR3 sequence is 14 residues long. The CDR3 is CASSAQGIVDEQYF. CDR3 bases: TGTGCCAGCAGTGCACAGGGGATTGTCGACGAGCAGTACTTC.

This rearrangement joins TRBV2 to TRBJ2-1, with D perhaps TRBD1 (5 bases). V gave up 9 bases and J gave up 0 bases, with 9 bases separating them. Germline V gene data show CDR1 as SNHLY and CDR2 as FYNNEI. CDR3 size: 13 residues. The DNA of the CDR3 is TGTGCCAGTACCGACAGCTCCTACAATGAGCAGTTCTTC. Translating gives CASTDSSYNEQFF.

V usage is TRBV7-6 and J usage is TRBJ2-2; D might be TRBD1 (6 bases). The CDR3 extends over 15 amino acids. V lost 0 bases, J lost 3 bases, and 8 bases lay in between. CDR1 and CDR2 from the germline V gene are SGHVS and FNYEAQ. Here the CDR3 DNA reads TGTGCCAGCAGCTTAGCGGACAGCCACACCGGGGAGCTGTTTTTT. This translates into CASSLADSHTGELFF.

In the case of this clone: It may be a read error: a sequence one base away is much more abundant. The chain carries TRBV4-2 and TRBJ2-5; TRBD2 aligns across 9 bases. CDR1 and CDR2 (germline): LGHNA, YNFKEQ. The CDR3 length is 20 residues. Losses at the gene ends were 0 bases for V and 3 bases for J; bases not matched to a gene: 17. CDR3 DNA: TGTGCCAGCAGCCAAGATAGGACTCGCGGGGGGGGAGGGGCCGAAGAGACCCAGTACTTC. This codes for CASSQDRTRGGGGAEETQYF.

V usage is TRBV4-2 and J usage is TRBJ1-1; weak D call: TRBD1 (5 bases). V shed 0 bases and J shed 12 bases, with 14 bases lying between them. The CDR3 has 13 amino acids. CDR1 is LGHNA, CDR2 YNFKEQ, per germline. The CDR3 DNA sequence: TGTGCCAGCAGCCAAGAGTTTGTAGGGGTGACTTTCTTT. It is translated as CASSQEFVGVTFF.

The chain carries TRBV6-5 and TRBJ2-5, with 7 nucleotides matching TRBD2. V lost 6 bases, J lost 4 bases, and 5 bases stayed unmatched. The CDR3 loop spans 13 amino acids. In germline, CDR1 is MNHEY, CDR2 SVGAGI. The CDR3 nucleotides are TGTGCCAGCAGCCCGGGACTAATAGAGACCCAGTACTTC. Translating gives CASSPGLIETQYF.

The chain recombines TRBV6-5 with TRBJ2-7, with 8 bases that match TRBD2. This CDR3 comprises 14 residues. Per germline, CDR1 MNHEY and CDR2 SVGAGI. With V trimmed by 8 bases and J by 0 bases, 6 bases remained unmatched. The CDR3: CASSRRGDSYEQYF. For the CDR3, the DNA is TGTGCCAGCTCACGGCGGGGGGACTCCTACGAGCAGTACTTC.

This sequence joins TRBV7-3 and TRBJ2-6; D is unresolved. The CDR3 contains 13 residues. The V and J ends lost 10 bases and 1 base respectively, with 8 bases between them. Germline CDR1 and CDR2: SGHTA and FQGTGA. For the CDR3, the DNA is TGTGCCACGGGTGGGTCTGGGGCCAACGTCCTGACTTTC. Amino acids: CATGGSGANVLTF.

CDR3 protein: CSVFRAGEQYF. The CDR3 region has the DNA TGCAGCGTTTTCAGGGCGGGGGAGCAGTACTTC. V is TRBV29-1 and J is TRBJ2-7; a possible D gene is TRBD2 (6 bases). The V gene lost 5 bases and the J gene lost 7 bases, with 12 bases spanning the gap. The CDR3 is 11 residues long. Germline V gene data show CDR1 as SQVTM and CDR2 as ANQGSEA.

The chain recombines TRBV6-5 with TRBJ2-2; 7 nucleotides match TRBD1. The CDR3 has 15 residues. Germline CDR1 reads MNHEY; CDR2 reads SVGAGI. The V segment lost 6 bases and the J segment 4 bases; nucleotides outside the gene matches: 8. The chain's CDR3 is CASRLTGPTTGELFF. In DNA form, the CDR3 reads TGTGCCAGCAGGCTGACAGGGCCGACCACCGGGGAGCTGTTTTTT.

At least ten counts were recorded for this clone. This CDR3 reads CASSQTSGFAGELFF. For the CDR3, the DNA is TGCGCCAGCAGCCAAACCAGCGGGTTCGCCGGGGAGCTGTTTTTT. The chain joins TRBV4-3 to TRBJ2-2; D might be TRBD2 (6 bases). The CDR3 has 15 amino acids. V was shortened by 2 bases and J by 6 bases, with 13 bases between the two germline ends. Germline V gene sequence: CDR1 LGHNA, CDR2 YSLEER.